The T cell receptor beta chain under discussion was sequenced for a study of T cells in Graves' hyperthyroidism and ophthalmopathy. As regards this clonotype: Antigen specificity is unknown.

General observations from the study: Most thyroid-expanded clonotypes above 0.001 were also found in blood. Before onset, ophthalmopathy was predicted by the model a median roughly six months earlier.

The study enrolled patients aged 18 to 65 with newly diagnosed hyperthyroidism of under 2 months' duration. Uncontrolled infection, other autoimmune disease, pregnancy or lactation excluded patients. There were TCR beta CDR3 regions amplified from RNA transcripts. Primed by the HTBI set, a first-round RT-PCR was run on the TCR CDR3. TCRdb recomputed calls from the multiplex PCR reads with MiXCR, one row per CDR3 protein. The table includes around 700,000 distinct CDR3 sequences, around 20% detected once. The CDR3 contains 16 residues. V was clipped by 5 bases and J by 6 bases; unmatched bases: 11. CDR1 is SEHNR and CDR2 is FQNEAQ in the germline V gene (reference sequence).

This receptor was obtained from a woman in her 50s with Graves' hyperthyroidism that later progressed to Graves' ophthalmopathy. Sequenced sample: blood. The chain links TRBV7-9 to TRBJ2-2, with 8 positions matching TRBD2. The CDR3 spells CASSIGAGAVAGELFF. CDR3 DNA: TGTGCCAGCAGCATCGGAGCGGGGGCGGTGGCCGGGGAGCTGTTTTTT.